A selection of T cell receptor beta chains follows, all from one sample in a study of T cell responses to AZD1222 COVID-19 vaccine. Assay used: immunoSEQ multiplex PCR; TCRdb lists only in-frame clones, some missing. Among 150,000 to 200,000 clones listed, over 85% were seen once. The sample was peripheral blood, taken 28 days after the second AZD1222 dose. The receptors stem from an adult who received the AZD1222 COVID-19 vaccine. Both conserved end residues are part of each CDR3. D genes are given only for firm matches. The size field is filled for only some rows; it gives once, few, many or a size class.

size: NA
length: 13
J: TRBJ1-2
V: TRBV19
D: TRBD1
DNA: TGTGCCAGTAGTATTCAGGGGGGCAGCCCCCCCACCTTC
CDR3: CASSIQGGSPPTF

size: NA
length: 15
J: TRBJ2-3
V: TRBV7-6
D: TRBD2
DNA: TGTGCCAGCAGCTTAGGGCCGGGGGGGCAAGATACGCAGTATTTT
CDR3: CASSLGPGGQDTQYF

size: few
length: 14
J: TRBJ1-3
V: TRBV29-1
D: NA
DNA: TGCAGCGTTGTACAGCAAAGCTCTGGAAACACCATATATTTT
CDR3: CSVVQQSSGNTIYF

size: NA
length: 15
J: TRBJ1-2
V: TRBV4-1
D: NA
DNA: TGCGCCAGCAGCCAGGCCGGGACCGACTATTATGGCTACACCTTC
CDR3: CASSQAGTDYYGYTF

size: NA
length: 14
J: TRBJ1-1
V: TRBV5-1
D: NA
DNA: TGCGCCAGCAGCTTATGGTCAGCGAACACTGAAGCTTTCTTT
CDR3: CASSLWSANTEAFF

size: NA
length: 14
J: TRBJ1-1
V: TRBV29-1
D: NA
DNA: TGCAGCGTCCGACAGGTCCTGCGGGACACTGAAGCTTTCTTT
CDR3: CSVRQVLRDTEAFF

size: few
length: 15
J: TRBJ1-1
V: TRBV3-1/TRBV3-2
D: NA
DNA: TGTGCCAGCAGCCACCCAGCGGGTTCAGGCACTGAAGCTTTCTTT
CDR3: CASSHPAGSGTEAFF

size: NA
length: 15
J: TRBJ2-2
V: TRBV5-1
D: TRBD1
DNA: TGCGCCAGCAGCTTAGACAGGGGGCACACCGGGGAGCTGTTTTTT
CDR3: CASSLDRGHTGELFF

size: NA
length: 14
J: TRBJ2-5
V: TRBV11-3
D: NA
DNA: TGTGCCAGCAGTAGGGCGGGGATCCAAGAGACCCAGTACTTC
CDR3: CASSRAGIQETQYF

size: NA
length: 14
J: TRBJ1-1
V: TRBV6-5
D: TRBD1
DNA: TGTGCCAGCAGGACGACCCAGGGGGGAACTGAAGCTTTCTTT
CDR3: CASRTTQGGTEAFF

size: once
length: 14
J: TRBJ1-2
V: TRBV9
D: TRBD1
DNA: TGTGCCAGCAGCGTCGGACAGGGTAACTATGGCTACACCTTC
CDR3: CASSVGQGNYGYTF

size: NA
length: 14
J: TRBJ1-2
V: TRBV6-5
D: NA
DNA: TGTGCCAGCAGTTACGCGAACGGCGGGGGCAGCTACACCTTC
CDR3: CASSYANGGGSYTF